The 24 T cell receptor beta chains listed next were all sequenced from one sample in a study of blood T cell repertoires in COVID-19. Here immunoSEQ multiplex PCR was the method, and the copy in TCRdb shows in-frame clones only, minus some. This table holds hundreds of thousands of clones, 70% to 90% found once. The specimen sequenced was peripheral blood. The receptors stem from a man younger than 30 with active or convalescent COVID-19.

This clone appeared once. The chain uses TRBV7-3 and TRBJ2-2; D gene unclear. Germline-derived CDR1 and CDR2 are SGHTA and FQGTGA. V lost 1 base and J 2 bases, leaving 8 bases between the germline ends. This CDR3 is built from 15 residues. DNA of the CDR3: TGTGCCAGCAGCTTAATTGGGCCTAACACCGGGGAGCTGTTTTTT. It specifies CASSLIGPNTGELFF.

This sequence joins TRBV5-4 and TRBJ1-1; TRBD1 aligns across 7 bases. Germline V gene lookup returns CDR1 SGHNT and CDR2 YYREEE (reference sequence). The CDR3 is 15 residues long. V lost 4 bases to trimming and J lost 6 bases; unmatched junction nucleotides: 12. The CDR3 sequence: CASSPRQGVLSEAFF. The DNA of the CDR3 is TGTGCCAGCAGCCCCCGACAGGGCGTTCTGTCTGAAGCTTTCTTT. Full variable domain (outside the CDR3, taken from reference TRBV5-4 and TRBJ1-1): ETGVTQSPTHLIKTRGQQVTLRCSSQSGHNTVSWYQQALGQGPQFIFQYYREEENGRGNFPPRFSGLQFPNYSSELNVNALELDDSALYLCASSPRQGVLSEAFFGQGTRLTVV.

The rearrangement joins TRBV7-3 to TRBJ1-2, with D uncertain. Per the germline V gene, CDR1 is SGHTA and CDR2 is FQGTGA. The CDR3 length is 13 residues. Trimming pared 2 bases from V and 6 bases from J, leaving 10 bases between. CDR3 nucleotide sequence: TGTGCCAGCAGCTTACAATTCGGGGATGGCTACACCTTC. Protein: CASSLQFGDGYTF.

Here the CDR3 reads CASSSFSGELFF. For the CDR3, the DNA is TGTGCCAGCAGCTCCTTCTCCGGGGAGCTGTTTTTT. The V gene is TRBV7-3, the J gene TRBJ2-2; D is ambiguous. The CDR3 consists of 12 residues. CDR1 and CDR2 from the germline V gene are SGHTA and FQGTGA. V was trimmed by 4 bases and J by 6 bases, leaving 6 bases between them.

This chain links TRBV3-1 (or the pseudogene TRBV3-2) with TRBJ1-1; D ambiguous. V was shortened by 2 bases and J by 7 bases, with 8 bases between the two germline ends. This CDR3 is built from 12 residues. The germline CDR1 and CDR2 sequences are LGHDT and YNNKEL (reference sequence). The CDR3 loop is CASSQTGLEAFF. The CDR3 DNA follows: TGTGCCAGCAGCCAAACCGGACTTGAAGCTTTCTTT.

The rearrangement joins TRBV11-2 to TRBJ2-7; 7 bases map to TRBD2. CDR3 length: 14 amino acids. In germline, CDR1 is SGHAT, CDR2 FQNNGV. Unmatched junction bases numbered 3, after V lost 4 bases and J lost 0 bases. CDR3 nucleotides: TGTGCCAGCAGCTCCGCGGGAGTCTCCTACGAGCAGTACTTC. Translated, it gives CASSSAGVSYEQYF.

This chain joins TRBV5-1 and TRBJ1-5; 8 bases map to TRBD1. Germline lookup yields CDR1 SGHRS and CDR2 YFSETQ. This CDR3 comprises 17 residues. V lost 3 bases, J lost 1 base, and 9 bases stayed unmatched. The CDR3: CASSSTDRVRSNQPQHF. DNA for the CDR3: TGCGCCAGCAGCTCAACGGACAGGGTCCGGAGCAATCAGCCCCAGCATTTT.

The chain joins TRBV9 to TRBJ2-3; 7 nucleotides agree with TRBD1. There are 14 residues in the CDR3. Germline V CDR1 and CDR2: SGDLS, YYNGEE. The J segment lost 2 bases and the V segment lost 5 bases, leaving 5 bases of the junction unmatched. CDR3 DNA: TGTGCCAGCAGGAGGGGACAGCTCACAGATACGCAGTATTTT. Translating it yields CASRRGQLTDTQYF.

CDR3 loop: CASSFSPGYEQFF. The CDR3, as DNA: TGTGCCAGCAGTTTCTCTCCGGGGTATGAGCAGTTCTTC. The chain combines TRBV28 with TRBJ2-1, with a possible D match to TRBD2 (5 bases). The CDR3 sequence is 13 residues long. Germline CDR1 reads MDHEN; CDR2 reads SYDVKM. V lost 3 bases and J 8 bases, leaving 11 bases between the germline ends.

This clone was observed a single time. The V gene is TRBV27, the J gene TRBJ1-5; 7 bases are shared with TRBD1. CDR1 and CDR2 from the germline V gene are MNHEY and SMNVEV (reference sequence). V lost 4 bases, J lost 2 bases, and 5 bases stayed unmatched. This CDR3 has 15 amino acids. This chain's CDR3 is CASSSSGTGNQPQHF. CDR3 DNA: TGTGCCAGCAGTTCCTCCGGGACAGGCAATCAGCCCCAGCATTTT.

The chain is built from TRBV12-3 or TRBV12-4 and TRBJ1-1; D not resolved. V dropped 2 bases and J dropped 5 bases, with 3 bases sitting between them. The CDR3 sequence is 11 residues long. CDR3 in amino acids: CASSLTTEAFF. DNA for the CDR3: TGTGCCAGCAGTTTAACAACTGAAGCTTTCTTT.

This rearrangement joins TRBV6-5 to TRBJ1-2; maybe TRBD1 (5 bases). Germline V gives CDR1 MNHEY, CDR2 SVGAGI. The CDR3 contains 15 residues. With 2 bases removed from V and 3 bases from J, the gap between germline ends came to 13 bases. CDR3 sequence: CASSYGQGSYYGYTF. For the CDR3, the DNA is TGTGCCAGCAGTTACGGTCAGGGTTCCTACTATGGCTACACCTTC.

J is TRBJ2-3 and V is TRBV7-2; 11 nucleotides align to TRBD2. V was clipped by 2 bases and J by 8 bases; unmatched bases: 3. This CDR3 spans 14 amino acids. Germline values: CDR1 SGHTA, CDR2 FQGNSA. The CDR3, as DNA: TGTGCCAGCAGCTTAACTAGCGGGAGTGGTACGCAGTATTTT. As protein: CASSLTSGSGTQYF.

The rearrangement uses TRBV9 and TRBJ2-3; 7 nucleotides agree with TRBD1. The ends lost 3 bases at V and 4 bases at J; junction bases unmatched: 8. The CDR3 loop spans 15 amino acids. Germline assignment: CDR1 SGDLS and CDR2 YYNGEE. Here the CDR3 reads CASSAPTGYADTQYF. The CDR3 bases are TGTGCCAGCAGCGCTCCGACAGGGTACGCAGATACGCAGTATTTT.

CDR3 sequence (DNA): TGTGCCAGCAGTTACACCGGAGGGAGTAATGAAAAACTGTTTTTT. This gives the protein CASSYTGGSNEKLFF. The chain links TRBV6-5 to TRBJ1-4; D not resolved. The CDR3 runs 15 residues. V was trimmed by 2 bases and J by 4 bases, leaving 11 bases between them. Germline V CDR1 and CDR2: MNHEY, SVGAGI.

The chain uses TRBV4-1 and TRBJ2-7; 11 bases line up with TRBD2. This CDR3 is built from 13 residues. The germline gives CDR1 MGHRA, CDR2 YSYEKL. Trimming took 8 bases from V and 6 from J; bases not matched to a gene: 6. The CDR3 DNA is TGCGCCAGCCGGGATAGCGGGAGGGGCGAGCAGTACTTC. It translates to CASRDSGRGEQYF.

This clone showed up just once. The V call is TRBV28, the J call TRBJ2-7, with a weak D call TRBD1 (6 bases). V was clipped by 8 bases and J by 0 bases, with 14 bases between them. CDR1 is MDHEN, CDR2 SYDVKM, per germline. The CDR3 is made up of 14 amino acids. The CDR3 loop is CASLARTASYEQYF. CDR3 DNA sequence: TGTGCCAGCCTTGCCCGGACAGCCTCCTACGAGCAGTACTTC.

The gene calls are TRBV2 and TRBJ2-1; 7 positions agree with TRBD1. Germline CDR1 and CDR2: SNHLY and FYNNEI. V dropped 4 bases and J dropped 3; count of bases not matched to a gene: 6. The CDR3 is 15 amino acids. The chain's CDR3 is CASSGQGSFYNEQFF. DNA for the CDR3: TGTGCCAGCAGTGGACAGGGCAGCTTCTACAATGAGCAGTTCTTC.

CDR3 sequence reads: CASTPVSSNEQFF. Here the CDR3 DNA reads TGCGCCAGCACCCCCGTATCGTCCAATGAGCAGTTCTTC. The J gene is TRBJ2-1, the V gene TRBV5-1; unclear D gene. Trimming removed 6 bases from V and 6 bases from J, with 13 bases in between. CDR3 size: 13 residues. Germline CDR1 SGHRS, CDR2 YFSETQ.

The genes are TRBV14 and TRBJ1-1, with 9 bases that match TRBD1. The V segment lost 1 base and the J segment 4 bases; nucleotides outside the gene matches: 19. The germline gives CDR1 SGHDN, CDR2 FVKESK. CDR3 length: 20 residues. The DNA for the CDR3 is TGTGCCAGCAGCCAAGCGTTCAAACCCGGGACAGGGAGACTGGTCACTGAAGCTTTCTTT. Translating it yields CASSQAFKPGTGRLVTEAFF.

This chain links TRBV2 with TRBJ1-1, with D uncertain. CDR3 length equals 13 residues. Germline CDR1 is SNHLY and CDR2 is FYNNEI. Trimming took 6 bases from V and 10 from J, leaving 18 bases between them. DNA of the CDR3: TGTGCCAGCAGGGGCCTTACTCGGGGAAGAGCTTTCTTT. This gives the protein CASRGLTRGRAFF.

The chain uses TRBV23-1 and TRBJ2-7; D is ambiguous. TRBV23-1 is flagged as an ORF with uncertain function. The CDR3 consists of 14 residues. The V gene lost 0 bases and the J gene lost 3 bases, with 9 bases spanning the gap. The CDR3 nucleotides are TGCGCCAGCAGTCAATCGATTCACTACTACGAGCAGTACTTC. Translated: CASSQSIHYYEQYF.

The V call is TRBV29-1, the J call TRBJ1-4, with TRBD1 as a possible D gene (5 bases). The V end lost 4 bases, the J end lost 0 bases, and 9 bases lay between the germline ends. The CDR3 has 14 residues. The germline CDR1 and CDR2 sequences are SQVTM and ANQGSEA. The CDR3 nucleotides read TGCAGCGTTGCCCCGGGGGCAACTAATGAAAAACTGTTTTTT. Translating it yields CSVAPGATNEKLFF.

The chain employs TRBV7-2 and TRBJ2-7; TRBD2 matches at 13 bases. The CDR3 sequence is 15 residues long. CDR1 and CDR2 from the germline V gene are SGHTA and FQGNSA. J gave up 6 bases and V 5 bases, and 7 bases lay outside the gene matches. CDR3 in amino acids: CASSLRTSGSGEQYF. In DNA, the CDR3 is TGTGCCAGCAGCCTTCGGACTAGCGGGAGTGGCGAGCAGTACTTC.